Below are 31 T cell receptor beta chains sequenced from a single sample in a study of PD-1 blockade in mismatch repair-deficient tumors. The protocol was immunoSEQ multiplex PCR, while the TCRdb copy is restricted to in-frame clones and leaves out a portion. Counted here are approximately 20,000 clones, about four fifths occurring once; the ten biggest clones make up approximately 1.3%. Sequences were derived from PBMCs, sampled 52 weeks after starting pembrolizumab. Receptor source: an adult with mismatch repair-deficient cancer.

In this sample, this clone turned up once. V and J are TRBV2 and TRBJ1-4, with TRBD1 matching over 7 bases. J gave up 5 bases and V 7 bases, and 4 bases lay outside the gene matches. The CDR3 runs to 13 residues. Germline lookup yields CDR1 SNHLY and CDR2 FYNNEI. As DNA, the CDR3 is TGTGCCAGCATGCGGGGACAGAATGAAAAACTGTTTTTT. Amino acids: CASMRGQNEKLFF.

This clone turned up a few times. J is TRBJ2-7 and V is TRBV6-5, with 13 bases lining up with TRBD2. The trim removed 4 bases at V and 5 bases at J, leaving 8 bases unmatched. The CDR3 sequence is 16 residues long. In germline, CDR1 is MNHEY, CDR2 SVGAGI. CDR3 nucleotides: TGTGCCAGCAGTTCCCAACTAGCGGGAGGGCCCCACGAGCAGTACTTC. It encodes CASSSQLAGGPHEQYF.

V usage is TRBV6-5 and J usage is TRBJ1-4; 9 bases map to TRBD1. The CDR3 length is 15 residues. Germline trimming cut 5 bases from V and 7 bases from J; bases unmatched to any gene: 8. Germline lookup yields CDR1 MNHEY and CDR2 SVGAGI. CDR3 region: CASSHGGQGGEKLFF. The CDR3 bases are TGTGCCAGCAGTCACGGGGGACAGGGTGGTGAAAAACTGTTTTTT.

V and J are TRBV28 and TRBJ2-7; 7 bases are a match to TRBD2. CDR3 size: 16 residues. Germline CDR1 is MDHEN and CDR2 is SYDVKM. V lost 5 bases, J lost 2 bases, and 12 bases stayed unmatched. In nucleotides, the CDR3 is TGTGCCAGCAGTGAGGGTTGGGGGGGTCCTACCTACGAGCAGTACTTC. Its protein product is CASSEGWGGPTYEQYF.

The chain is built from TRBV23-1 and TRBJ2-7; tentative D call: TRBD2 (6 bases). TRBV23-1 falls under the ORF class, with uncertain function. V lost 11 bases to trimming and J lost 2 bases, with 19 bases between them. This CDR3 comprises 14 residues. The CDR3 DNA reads TGCGCCTCCAGCGCGGGGATTAGGGCCTACGAGCAGTACTTC. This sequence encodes CASSAGIRAYEQYF.

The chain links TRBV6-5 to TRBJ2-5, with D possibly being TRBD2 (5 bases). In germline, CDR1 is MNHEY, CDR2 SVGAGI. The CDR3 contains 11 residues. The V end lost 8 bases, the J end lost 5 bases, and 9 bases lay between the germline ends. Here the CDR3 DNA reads TGTGCCAGCGGAGGATTGGAGACCCAGTACTTC. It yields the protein CASGGLETQYF.

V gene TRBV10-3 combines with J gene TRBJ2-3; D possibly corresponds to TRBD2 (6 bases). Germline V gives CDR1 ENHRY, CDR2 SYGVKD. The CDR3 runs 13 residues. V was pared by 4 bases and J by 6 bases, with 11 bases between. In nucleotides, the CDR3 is TGTGCCATCAGTGTCACGGGGGTGGATACGCAGTATTTT. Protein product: CAISVTGVDTQYF.

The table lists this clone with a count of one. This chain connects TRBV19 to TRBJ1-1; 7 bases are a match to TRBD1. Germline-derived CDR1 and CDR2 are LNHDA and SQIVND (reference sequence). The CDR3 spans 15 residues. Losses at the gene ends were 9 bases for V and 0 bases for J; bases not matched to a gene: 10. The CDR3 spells CASRTGSDLNTEAFF. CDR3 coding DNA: TGTGCCAGCCGGACAGGATCCGATTTGAACACTGAAGCTTTCTTT.

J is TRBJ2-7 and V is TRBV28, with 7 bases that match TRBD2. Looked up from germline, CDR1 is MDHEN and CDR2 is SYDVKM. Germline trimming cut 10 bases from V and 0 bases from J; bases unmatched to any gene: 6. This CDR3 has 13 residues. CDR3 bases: TGTGCCAACGAGCGGGGCTCCTCCTACGAGCAGTACTTC. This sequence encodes CANERGSSYEQYF.

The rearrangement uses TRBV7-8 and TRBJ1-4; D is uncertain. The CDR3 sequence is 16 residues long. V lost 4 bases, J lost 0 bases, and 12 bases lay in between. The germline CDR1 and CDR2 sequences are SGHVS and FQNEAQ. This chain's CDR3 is CASSYSARATNEKLFF. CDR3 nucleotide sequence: TGTGCCAGCAGCTATAGTGCCCGAGCAACTAATGAAAAACTGTTTTTT.

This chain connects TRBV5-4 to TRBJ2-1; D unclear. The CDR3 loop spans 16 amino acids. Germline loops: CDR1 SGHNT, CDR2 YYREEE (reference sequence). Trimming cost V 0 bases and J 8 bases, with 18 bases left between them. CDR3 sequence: CASSLGVSSTVDEQFF. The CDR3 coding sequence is TGTGCCAGCAGCTTGGGGGTCAGTAGCACGGTGGATGAGCAGTTCTTC.

The CDR3 is CSAPTRETQYF. In nucleotides, the CDR3 is TGCAGTGCTCCAACGCGGGAGACCCAGTACTTC. The chain couples TRBV20-1 to TRBJ2-5, with D hard to call. The CDR3 contains 11 residues. V lost 5 bases to trimming and J lost 5 bases, with 9 bases between them. CDR1 and CDR2 (germline): DFQATT, SNEGSKA (reference sequence).

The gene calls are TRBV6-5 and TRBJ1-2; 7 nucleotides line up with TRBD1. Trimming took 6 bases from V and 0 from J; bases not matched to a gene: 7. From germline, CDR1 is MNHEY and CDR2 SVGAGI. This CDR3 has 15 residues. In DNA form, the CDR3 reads TGTGCCAGCAGCCCGGACAGGTGGGCTAACTATGGCTACACCTTC. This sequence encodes CASSPDRWANYGYTF.

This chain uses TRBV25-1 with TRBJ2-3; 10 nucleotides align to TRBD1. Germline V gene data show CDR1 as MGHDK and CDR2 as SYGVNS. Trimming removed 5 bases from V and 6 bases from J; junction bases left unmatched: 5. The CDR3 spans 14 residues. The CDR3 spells CASSYDRGRDTQYF. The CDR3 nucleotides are TGTGCCAGCAGTTATGACAGGGGGCGGGATACGCAGTATTTT.

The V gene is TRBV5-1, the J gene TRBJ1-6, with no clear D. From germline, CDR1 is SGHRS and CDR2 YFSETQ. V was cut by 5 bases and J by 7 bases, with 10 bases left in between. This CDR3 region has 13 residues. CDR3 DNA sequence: TGCGCCAGCAGTGTTCAGTGGAATTCACCCCTCCACTTT. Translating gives CASSVQWNSPLHF.

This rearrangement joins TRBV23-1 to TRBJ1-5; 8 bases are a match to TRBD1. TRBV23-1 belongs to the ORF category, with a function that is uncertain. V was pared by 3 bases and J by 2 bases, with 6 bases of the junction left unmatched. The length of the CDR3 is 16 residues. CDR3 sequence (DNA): TGCGCCAGCAGTCATTATGACAGGGGAGGCAATCAGCCCCAGCATTTT. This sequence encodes CASSHYDRGGNQPQHF.

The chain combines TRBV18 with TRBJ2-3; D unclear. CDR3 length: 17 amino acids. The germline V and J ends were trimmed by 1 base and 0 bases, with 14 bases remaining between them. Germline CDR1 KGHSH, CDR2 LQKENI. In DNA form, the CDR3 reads TGTGCCAGCTCACCACTTCAAACAGCCGAAAGCACAGATACGCAGTATTTT. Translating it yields CASSPLQTAESTDTQYF.

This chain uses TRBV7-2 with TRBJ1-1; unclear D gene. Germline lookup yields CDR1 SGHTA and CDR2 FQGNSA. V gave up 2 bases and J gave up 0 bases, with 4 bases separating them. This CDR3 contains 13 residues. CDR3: CASSLSMNTEAFF. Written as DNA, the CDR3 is TGTGCCAGCAGCTTAAGCATGAACACTGAAGCTTTCTTT.

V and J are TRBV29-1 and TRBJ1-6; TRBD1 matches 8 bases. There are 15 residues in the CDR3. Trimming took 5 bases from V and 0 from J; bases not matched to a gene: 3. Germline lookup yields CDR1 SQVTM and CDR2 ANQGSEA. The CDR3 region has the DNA TGCAGCGTTCGGACAGGGAGCTCCTATAATTCACCCCTCCACTTT. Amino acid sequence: CSVRTGSSYNSPLHF.

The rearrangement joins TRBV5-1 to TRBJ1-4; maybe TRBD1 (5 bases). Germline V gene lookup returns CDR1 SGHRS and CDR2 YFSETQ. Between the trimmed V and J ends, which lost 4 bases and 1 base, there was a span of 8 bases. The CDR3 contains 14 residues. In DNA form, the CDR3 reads TGCGCCAGCAGCCCGACAGTAACTAATGAAAAACTGTTTTTT. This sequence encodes CASSPTVTNEKLFF.

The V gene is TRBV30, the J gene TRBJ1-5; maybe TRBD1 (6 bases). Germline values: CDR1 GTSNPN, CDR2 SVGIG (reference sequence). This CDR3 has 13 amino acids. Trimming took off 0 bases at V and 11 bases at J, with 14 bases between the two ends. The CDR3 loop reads CAWSVQGSRSQHF. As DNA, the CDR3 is TGTGCCTGGAGTGTACAGGGTTCGAGGTCCCAGCATTTT.

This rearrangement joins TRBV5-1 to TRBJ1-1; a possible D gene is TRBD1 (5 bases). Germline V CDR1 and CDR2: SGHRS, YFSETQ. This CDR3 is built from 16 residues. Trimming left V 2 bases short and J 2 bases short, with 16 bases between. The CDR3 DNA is TGCGCCAGCAGCTTCTTCCCAGGGTTCATTAACACTGAAGCTTTCTTT. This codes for CASSFFPGFINTEAFF.

In DNA, the CDR3 is TGTGCCAGCAGCTTGGCCGGGACACCCCTAGACGAGCAGTACTTC. It encodes CASSLAGTPLDEQYF. The V call is TRBV5-6, the J call TRBJ2-7; maybe TRBD1 (6 bases). Trimming left V 0 bases short and J 5 bases short, with 15 bases between. Germline values: CDR1 SGHDT, CDR2 YYEEEE. The CDR3 extends over 15 amino acids.

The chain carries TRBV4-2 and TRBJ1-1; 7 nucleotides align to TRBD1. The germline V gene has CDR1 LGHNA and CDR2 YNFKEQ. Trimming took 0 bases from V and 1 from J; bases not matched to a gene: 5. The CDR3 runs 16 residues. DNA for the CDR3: TGTGCCAGCAGCCAAGATCCGCACAGGGGGAACACTGAAGCTTTCTTT. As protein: CASSQDPHRGNTEAFF.

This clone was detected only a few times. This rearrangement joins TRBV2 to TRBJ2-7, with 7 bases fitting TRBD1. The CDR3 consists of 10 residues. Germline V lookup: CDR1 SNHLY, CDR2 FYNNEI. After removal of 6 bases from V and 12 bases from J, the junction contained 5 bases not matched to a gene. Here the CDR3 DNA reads TGTGCCAGCAGGGGGACAGCTCCGTACTTC. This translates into CASRGTAPYF. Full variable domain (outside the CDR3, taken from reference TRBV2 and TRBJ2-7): EPEVTQTPSHQVTQMGQEVILRCVPISNHLYFYWYRQILGQKVEFLVSFYNNEISEKSEIFDDQFSVERPDGSNFTLKIRSTKLEDSAMYFCASRGTAPYFGPGTRLTVT.

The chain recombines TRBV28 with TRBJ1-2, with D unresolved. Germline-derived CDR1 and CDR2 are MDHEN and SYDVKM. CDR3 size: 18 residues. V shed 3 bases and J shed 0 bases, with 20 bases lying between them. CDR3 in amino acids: CASSFTDETYLSNYGYTF. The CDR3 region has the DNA TGTGCCAGCAGTTTCACAGACGAAACCTATCTCTCTAACTATGGCTACACCTTC.

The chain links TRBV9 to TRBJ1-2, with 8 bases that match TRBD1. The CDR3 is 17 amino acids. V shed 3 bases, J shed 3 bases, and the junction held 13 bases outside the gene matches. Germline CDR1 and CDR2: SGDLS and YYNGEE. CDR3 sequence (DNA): TGTGCCAGCAGCGCGCAGGGGGCGCGAAAGGATCACTATGGCTACACCTTC. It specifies CASSAQGARKDHYGYTF.

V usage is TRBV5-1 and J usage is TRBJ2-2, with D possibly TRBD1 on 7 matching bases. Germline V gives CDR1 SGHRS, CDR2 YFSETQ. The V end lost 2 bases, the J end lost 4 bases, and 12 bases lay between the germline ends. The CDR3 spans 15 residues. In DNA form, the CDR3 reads TGCGCCAGCAGCTTTGGGCAGGGGGGCACCGGGGAGCTGTTTTTT. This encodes CASSFGQGGTGELFF.

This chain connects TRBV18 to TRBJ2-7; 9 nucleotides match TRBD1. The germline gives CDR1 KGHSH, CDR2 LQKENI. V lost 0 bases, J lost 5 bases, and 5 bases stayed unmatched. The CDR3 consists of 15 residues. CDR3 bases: TGTGCCAGCTCACCACCCGGGACAGGGACGAACGAGCAGTACTTC. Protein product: CASSPPGTGTNEQYF.

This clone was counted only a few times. The CDR3 coding sequence is TGTGCCAGCAGCAGAGGACTTGCCTACGAGCAGTACTTC. It translates to CASSRGLAYEQYF. The V and J genes are TRBV5-4 and TRBJ2-7; tentative D call: TRBD2 (5 bases). V lost 4 bases and J 2 bases, leaving 10 bases between the germline ends. Germline V gives CDR1 SGHNT, CDR2 YYREEE (reference sequence). This CDR3 contains 13 residues.

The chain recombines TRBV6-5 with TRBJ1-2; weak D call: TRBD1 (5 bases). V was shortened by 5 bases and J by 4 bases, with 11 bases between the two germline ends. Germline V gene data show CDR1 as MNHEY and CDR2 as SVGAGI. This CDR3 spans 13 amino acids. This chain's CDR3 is CASSAGTFYGYTF. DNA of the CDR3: TGTGCCAGCAGTGCCGGGACTTTCTATGGCTACACCTTC.